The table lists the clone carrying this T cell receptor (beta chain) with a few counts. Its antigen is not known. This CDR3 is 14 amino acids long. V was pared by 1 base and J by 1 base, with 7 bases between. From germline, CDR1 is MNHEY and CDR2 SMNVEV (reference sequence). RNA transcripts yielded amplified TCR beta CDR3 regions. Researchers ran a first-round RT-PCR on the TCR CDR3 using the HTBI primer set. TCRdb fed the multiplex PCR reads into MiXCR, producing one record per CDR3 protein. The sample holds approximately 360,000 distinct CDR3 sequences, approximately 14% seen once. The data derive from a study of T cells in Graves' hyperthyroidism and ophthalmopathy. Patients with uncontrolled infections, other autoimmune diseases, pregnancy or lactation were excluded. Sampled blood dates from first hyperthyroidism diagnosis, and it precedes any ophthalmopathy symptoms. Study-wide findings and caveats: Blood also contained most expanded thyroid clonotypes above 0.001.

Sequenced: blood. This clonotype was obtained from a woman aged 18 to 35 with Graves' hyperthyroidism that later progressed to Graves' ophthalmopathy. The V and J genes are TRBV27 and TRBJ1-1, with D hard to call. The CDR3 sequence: CASSLFRTNTEAFF. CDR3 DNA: TGTGCCAGCAGTTTATTCAGGACGAACACTGAAGCTTTCTTT.